Listed below are T cell receptor beta chains from one sample, sequenced in a study of Ad26.COV2.S vaccination and SARS-CoV-2 variants. Only in-frame clones appear in the TCRdb table, and some are missing; sequencing was by immunoSEQ multiplex PCR. Here the sample spans some 640,000 clones, around 89% being singletons. Sequenced here: peripheral blood, sampled in a trial of Ad26.COV2.S vaccine versus placebo. All receptors derive from a person aged 18-60 years who received the Ad26.COV2.S COVID-19 vaccine or a placebo. The CDR3 runs from the conserved cysteine through the conserved F or W. Each record gives: clone size, D gene, V gene, J gene, CDR3 protein, CDR3 DNA. The D gene is left open where the match is weak. The listing skips clone size in some rows; elsewhere it reads once, few, many or a size class.

-	TRBD1	TRBV19	TRBJ1-1	CASLDRDNRMEMNTEAFF	TGTGCCAGTCTCGACAGGGATAATCGGATGGAGATGAACACTGAAGCTTTCTTT
-	-	TRBV4-2	TRBJ2-2	CASTRVEDTGELFF	TGTGCCAGCACCAGAGTAGAGGACACCGGGGAGCTGTTTTTT
-	TRBD1	TRBV6-5	TRBJ1-5	CASSYSRQGGQPQHF	TGTGCCAGCAGTTACTCGAGACAGGGTGGCCAGCCCCAGCATTTT
once	-	TRBV7-9	TRBJ1-6	CASSLALADYNSPLHF	TGTGCCAGCAGCTTAGCTCTCGCTGACTATAATTCACCCCTCCACTTT
-	-	TRBV7-9	TRBJ1-5	CASSRMNQPQHF	TGTGCCAGCAGCCGAATGAATCAGCCCCAGCATTTT
-	-	TRBV3-1/TRBV3-2	TRBJ2-1	CASSQGNLPEEQFF	TGTGCCAGCAGCCAAGGTAATCTACCCGAGGAGCAGTTCTTC
-	-	TRBV18	TRBJ2-3	CASSPLEIPDTQYF	TGTGCCAGCTCACCCCTAGAGATCCCAGATACGCAGTATTTT
-	TRBD2	TRBV4-2	TRBJ2-4	CASSQDPRLAAKNIQYF	TGTGCCAGCAGCCAAGACCCGAGACTAGCTGCCAAAAACATTCAGTACTTC
-	-	TRBV7-8	TRBJ2-2	CASRRGGGTGELFF	TGTGCCAGCAGGAGAGGGGGGGGCACCGGGGAGCTGTTTTTT
few	-	TRBV9	TRBJ1-2	CASSPPPPARYGYTF	TGTGCCAGCAGCCCTCCGCCGCCTGCGCGCTATGGCTACACCTTC
-	TRBD1	TRBV5-4	TRBJ2-7	CASTADRVSEQYF	TGTGCCAGCACTGCTGACAGGGTAAGCGAGCAGTACTTC
-	-	TRBV6-5	TRBJ2-7	CASSYSTSDYYEQYF	TGTGCCAGCAGTTACTCGACAAGCGACTACTACGAGCAGTACTTC
-	TRBD2	TRBV7-2	TRBJ2-3	CASSNFLAGVSDTQYF	TGTGCCAGCAGCAACTTTCTAGCGGGAGTGTCAGATACGCAGTATTTT
-	-	TRBV7-9	TRBJ1-2	CASSFEGNYGYTF	TGTGCCAGCAGCTTCGAGGGTAACTATGGCTACACCTTC
-	-	TRBV7-9	TRBJ2-3	CASSLISDTQYF	TGTGCCAGCAGCTTAATTTCAGATACGCAGTATTTT
-	-	TRBV7-9	TRBJ2-7	CASSLMDGAYEQYF	TGTGCCAGCAGCTTAATGGACGGGGCCTACGAGCAGTACTTC
few	TRBD2	TRBV3-1/TRBV3-2	TRBJ2-3	CASSYSGGACSDTQYF	TGTGCCAGCAGCTATAGCGGGGGGGCCTGTTCAGATACGCAGTATTTT
-	TRBD2	TRBV7-2	TRBJ2-1	CASSLSGAGNNEQFF	TGTGCCAGCAGCCTTAGCGGGGCGGGGAACAATGAGCAGTTCTTC
-	-	TRBV5-4	TRBJ2-7	CASSAGHSYEQYF	TGTGCCAGCAGCGCGGGCCACTCCTACGAGCAGTACTTC
-	-	TRBV7-2	TRBJ1-1	CASSLGLSATEAFF	TGTGCCAGCAGCTTAGGCCTATCAGCTACTGAAGCTTTCTTT
-	TRBD2	TRBV7-9	TRBJ2-7	CASSFSSGRTEEQYF	TGTGCCAGCAGCTTTTCTAGCGGGAGGACGGAAGAGCAGTACTTC
-	-	TRBV5-4	TRBJ1-3	CASSLPGGGNTIYF	TGTGCCAGCAGCTTGCCCGGGGGAGGAAACACCATATATTTT
-	-	TRBV7-9	TRBJ1-2	CASSLGGAAYGYTF	TGTGCCAGCAGCTTAGGGGGGGCCGCCTATGGCTACACCTTC
-	-	TRBV11-2	TRBJ2-3	CASSLVRANTQYF	TGTGCCAGCAGCTTAGTCCGTGCAAATACGCAGTATTTT
-	-	TRBV18	TRBJ2-3	CASSGYGGGDTQYF	TGTGCCAGCTCAGGTTATGGAGGAGGAGATACGCAGTATTTT
-	-	TRBV5-4	TRBJ1-2	CASSVTGYGYTF	TGTGCCAGCAGCGTTACAGGGTACGGCTACACCTTC
-	TRBD2	TRBV7-3	TRBJ2-1	CASSFSGGQNNEQFF	TGTGCCAGCAGCTTCAGCGGGGGGCAAAACAATGAGCAGTTCTTC
-	-	TRBV30	TRBJ2-5	CAWSVEVPSNAETQYF	TGTGCCTGGAGTGTAGAGGTGCCTAGCAACGCGGAGACCCAGTACTTC
-	TRBD1	TRBV7-2	TRBJ2-1	CASEPGQAYIGQFF	TGTGCCAGCGAACCGGGACAGGCTTATATCGGGCAGTTCTTC
-	-	TRBV7-9	TRBJ1-1	CASSPQENTEAFF	TGTGCCAGCAGTCCCCAGGAGAACACTGAAGCTTTCTTT
-	-	TRBV15	TRBJ2-5	CATRPRLYQETQYF	TGTGCCACCCGCCCGCGGCTTTACCAAGAGACCCAGTACTTC
-	TRBD1	TRBV24-1	TRBJ1-5	CATSDPGTGEGFQPQHF	TGTGCCACCAGTGATCCTGGGACAGGGGAAGGTTTTCAGCCCCAGCATTTT
-	-	TRBV6-5	TRBJ1-6	CASRETWGNSPLHF	TGTGCCAGCAGAGAGACTTGGGGTAATTCACCCCTCCACTTT
-	-	TRBV3-1/TRBV3-2	TRBJ2-6	CASSHGSGANVLTF	TGTGCCAGCAGCCATGGATCTGGGGCCAACGTCCTGACTTTC
-	TRBD1	TRBV18	TRBJ1-1	CASSPPGTVYRRAFF	TGTGCCAGCTCACCGCCCGGGACAGTTTATCGTAGAGCTTTCTTT
-	-	TRBV5-1	TRBJ1-2	CASSPEAGEAYGYTF	TGCGCCAGCAGCCCAGAAGCAGGGGAGGCCTATGGCTACACCTTC
-	-	TRBV6-5	TRBJ2-3	CASRRGSTDTQYF	TGTGCCAGCAGGAGGGGATCCACAGATACGCAGTATTTT
-	-	TRBV19	TRBJ1-3	CASTSDGPLLRNTIYF	TGTGCCAGTACCTCAGACGGGCCTCTTTTGCGAAACACCATATATTTT
-	-	TRBV11-2	TRBJ1-4	CASSFTGTSTNEKLFF	TGTGCCAGCAGCTTCACAGGAACTTCAACTAATGAAAAACTGTTTTTT
-	TRBD1	TRBV25-1	TRBJ2-3	CASSESPGQGSTDTQYF	TGTGCCAGCAGTGAATCTCCGGGACAGGGCAGCACAGATACGCAGTATTTT
-	-	TRBV11-2	TRBJ1-1	CASSPRAIPMNTEAFF	TGTGCCAGCAGCCCGCGGGCGATCCCGATGAACACTGAAGCTTTCTTT
-	TRBD2	TRBV11-3	TRBJ2-3	CASSPGGSGSSADTQYF	TGTGCCAGCAGCCCCGGTGGTAGCGGGAGTAGCGCAGATACGCAGTATTTT
-	TRBD2	TRBV12-5	TRBJ2-1	CASGLTRGGDNEQFF	TGTGCTAGTGGTTTGACGCGGGGAGGGGACAATGAGCAGTTCTTC
-	-	TRBV29-1	TRBJ2-7	CSERSGSAYEQYF	TGCAGCGAACGAAGCGGGTCGGCCTACGAGCAGTACTTC
-	-	TRBV3-1/TRBV3-2	TRBJ1-3	CASSQGSSFNSGNTIYF	TGTGCCAGCAGCCAAGGCTCGAGTTTTAACTCTGGAAACACCATATATTTT
-	-	TRBV4-3	TRBJ2-2	CASSQHPGELFF	TGCGCCAGCAGCCAACACCCCGGGGAGCTGTTTTTT
-	-	TRBV5-1	TRBJ1-1	CASSYDSPGTSGHGAFF	TGCGCCAGCAGCTACGACAGCCCCGGTACCTCCGGGCATGGAGCTTTCTTT
-	-	TRBV5-6	TRBJ1-5	CASSLRGTRANQPQHF	TGTGCCAGCAGCTTGAGAGGGACTAGGGCAAATCAGCCCCAGCATTTT
-	-	TRBV7-3	TRBJ2-1	CASSLGQYPYNEQFF	TGTGCCAGCAGCTTAGGACAGTACCCCTACAATGAGCAGTTCTTC
once	-	TRBV2	TRBJ1-5	CASSPLSGSNQPQHF	TGTGCCAGCAGCCCGCTTAGTGGTAGCAATCAGCCCCAGCATTTT
-	-	TRBV6-5	TRBJ2-7	CASTAPVAGEQYF	TGTGCCAGCACAGCACCCGTCGCGGGCGAGCAGTACTTC
-	TRBD1	TRBV12-3/TRBV12-4	TRBJ2-1	CASGGQGAYEQFF	TGTGCCAGCGGGGGACAGGGGGCGTATGAGCAGTTCTTC
-	TRBD1	TRBV19	TRBJ2-5	CASNDPGGRQTQYF	TGTGCCAGTAACGATCCAGGGGGCAGACAGACCCAGTACTTC
-	-	TRBV4-3	TRBJ2-1	CASSQVRGMGNEQFF	TGCGCCAGCAGCCAAGTCCGGGGTATGGGCAATGAGCAGTTCTTC
-	TRBD1	TRBV30	TRBJ1-5	CAWETGRGNSNQPQHF	TGTGCCTGGGAGACAGGGAGGGGTAATAGTAACCAGCCCCAGCATTTT
-	-	TRBV7-9	TRBJ1-1	CASSLSNTEAFF	TGTGCCAGCAGCTTGTCCAACACTGAAGCTTTCTTT
-	-	TRBV6-5	TRBJ1-2	CASSGPADLNYGYTF	TGTGCCAGCAGCGGGCCGGCAGACCTTAACTATGGCTACACCTTC